This TCR beta chain was identified in a study of CD8+CD57+ T cells in acquired aplastic anemia. Looking at the study overall: Mean DNA quantity obtained from sorted CD4+ and CD8+ cells was 2.5 to 4 ug.

According to the study, genomic DNA was the template for TCR beta VDJ and CDR3 profiling. MiXCR was run by TCRdb on the reads, yielding one entry per CDR3 protein. Seen here are approximately 250,000 distinct CDR3 sequences, roughly 82% observed once, and the top ten hold 35% to 50%. Selection for sequencing was limited to patients who had shown CD8+CD57+ cell expansion by flow cytometry. Each patient carried a diagnosis of severe acquired aplastic anemia. Patients were untreated when blood was sampled. Broader study findings: A set of approximately 30 CD8+ CDR3 sequences was shared between patients and controls, and these sequences appeared highly expressed in patients.

This clonotype came up once. Its antigen is as yet unknown. V was cut by 3 bases and J by 13 bases, with 23 bases left in between. The germline CDR1 and CDR2 sequences are SGDLS and YYNGEE. The CDR3 totals 15 residues. This receptor was obtained from a human donor with aplastic anemia. Sequenced: sorted CD4+, CD8+, or CD8+CD57+ T cells (not recorded which) from PBMCs. This chain connects TRBV9 to TRBJ2-1; possibly TRBD2 for D (5 bases). The CDR3 DNA reads as TGTGCCAGCAGCGGAGGGTCAGATACGCAGAATGTTCAGTTCTTC. It is translated as CASSGGSDTQNVQFF. The complete variable domain, with remaining parts taken from reference TRBV9 and TRBJ2-1, reads DSGVTQTPKHLITATGQRVTLRCSPRSGDLSVYWYQQSLDQGLQFLIQYYNGEERAKGNILERFSAQQFPDLHSELNLSSLELGDSALYFCASSGGSDTQNVQFFGPGTRLTVL.